This record concerns one T cell receptor (beta chain) sequence. CDR3 and TCR beta VDJ profiling relied on a genomic DNA template. TCRdb reprocessed the reads with MiXCR, giving one entry per CDR3 protein. Altogether roughly 150,000 distinct CDR3 sequences are present, less than 50% being singletons, with the ten largest covering roughly 3.2%. This CDR3 region has 12 residues. Germline CDR1 is SEHNR and CDR2 is FQNEAQ (reference sequence). Trimming took 5 bases from V and 8 from J, leaving 12 bases between them. This sample is part of a study of CD8+CD57+ T cells in acquired aplastic anemia. Study-level information: When averaged, DNA from sorted CD4+ and CD8+ cells came to approximately 3.2 ug.

It was patients with CD8+CD57+ cell expansion by flow cytometry who were chosen for sequencing. Acquired aplastic anemia of severe grade affected all patients. The sequenced sample was sorted CD4+, CD8+, or CD8+CD57+ T cells (not recorded which) from PBMCs. The receptor comes from a human donor with aplastic anemia. This rearrangement joins TRBV7-9 to TRBJ1-1; D is ambiguous. CDR3 sequence: CASSPGTAEAFF. The CDR3 DNA reads TGTGCCAGCAGCCCCGGAACCGCCGAAGCTTTCTTT.